Given below is one TCR beta chain in context. Antigen unknown. This CDR3 is built from 14 residues. The germline CDR1 and CDR2 sequences are SGDLS and YYNGEE. After removal of 6 bases from V and 5 bases from J, the junction contained 8 bases not matched to a gene. This entry is derived from a study of cytomegalovirus exposure and HLA in healthy donors. Study information: An earlier analysis identified 120 million or so unique TCR beta sequences in 150 million to 200 million T cells. In terms of ancestry, the Caucasian-associated cluster contained roughly 81% of the roughly 400 genotyped donors.

PCR amplification relied on 60 Vbeta primers (plus 13 Jbeta primers). Repertoires were generated with immunoSEQ multiplex PCR, while TCRdb's copy carries only in-frame clones and drops some. This table has roughly 79,000 clones, 60% to 80% appearing once. Whole-study findings and limits: V segments that were indistinguishable, TRBV6-2 and TRBV6-3 among them, were omitted from analysis. High specificity and sensitivity for cytomegalovirus status were reported for the classifier.

Sequenced material: PBMCs. The receptor's source is a woman between 45 and 65 years old in good health and CMV-seropositive. The chain employs TRBV9 and TRBJ2-5, with 9 bases that match TRBD2. The CDR3 spells CASTGAGGSETQYF. The CDR3 coding sequence is TGTGCCAGCACGGGAGCGGGAGGTTCGGAGACCCAGTACTTC.